Following are 27 T cell receptor beta chains from one sample sequenced in a study of Ad26.COV2.S vaccination and SARS-CoV-2 variants. The treatment was: around 19 received Ad26.COV2.S at low or high dose, single or two shots; 5 received placebo; per-sample allocation not given. The samples were gathered on day 63 after the first injection of vaccine or placebo. Profiled with immunoSEQ multiplex PCR; TCRdb holds only in-frame clones, not every one. Here the sample spans about 350,000 clones, about 86% being singletons. This specimen consisted of peripheral blood, obtained in a trial of Ad26.COV2.S vaccine versus placebo. Every receptor here comes from a person between 18 and 65 years old who received the Ad26.COV2.S COVID-19 vaccine or a placebo.

V gene TRBV6-1 combines with J gene TRBJ1-5; D not certain. This CDR3 is 15 amino acids long. Per germline, CDR1 MNHNS and CDR2 SASEGT. V was clipped by 3 bases and J by 1 base, with 10 bases between them. CDR3 residues: CASSDRHASNQPQHF. CDR3 nucleotides: TGTGCCAGCAGTGATCGACATGCGAGCAATCAGCCCCAGCATTTT.

The V gene is TRBV27, the J gene TRBJ1-1, with D perhaps matching TRBD1 (5 bases). The CDR3 loop spans 16 amino acids. Trimming left V 4 bases short and J 3 bases short, with 18 bases between. Per germline, CDR1 MNHEY and CDR2 SMNVEV (reference sequence). CDR3 amino acids: CASSSPQGSEDTEAFF. For the CDR3, the DNA is TGTGCCAGCAGTTCTCCCCAGGGTTCGGAAGACACTGAAGCTTTCTTT.

For the CDR3, the DNA is TGCGCCAGCAGCTCCCTGGGTTTCACAGATACGCAGTATTTT. Translation gives CASSSLGFTDTQYF. The chain couples TRBV5-1 to TRBJ2-3; D ambiguous. V was trimmed by 3 bases and J by 2 bases, leaving 10 bases between them. CDR3 length: 14 residues. The germline gives CDR1 SGHRS, CDR2 YFSETQ. The full variable domain, with the rest looked up from reference TRBV5-1 and TRBJ2-3, is KAGVTQTPRYLIKTRGQQVTLSCSPISGHRSVSWYQQTPGQGLQFLFEYFSETQRNKGNFPGRFSGRQFSNSRSEMNVSTLELGDSALYLCASSSLGFTDTQYFGPGTRLTVL.

The V and J genes are TRBV19 and TRBJ1-2; 8 positions agree with TRBD1. Germline values: CDR1 LNHDA, CDR2 SQIVND (reference sequence). The CDR3 has 13 amino acids. Trimming at V came to 6 bases and at J to 5 bases, leaving 5 bases not matched to a gene. The CDR3 DNA follows: TGTGCCAGTAGGATGACAGGGGAATATGGCTACACCTTC. This codes for CASRMTGEYGYTF.

V usage is TRBV18 and J usage is TRBJ2-7; TRBD2 matches 8 bases. Germline V lookup: CDR1 KGHSH, CDR2 LQKENI. The V and J ends lost 3 bases and 0 bases, in that order; junction bases with no gene match: 7. The CDR3 has 16 amino acids. CDR3 residues: CASSPRSGLVSYEQYF. CDR3 DNA: TGTGCCAGCTCACCTCGTTCGGGACTAGTCTCCTACGAGCAGTACTTC.

This clone appeared once. This chain connects TRBV5-6 to TRBJ2-1, with 7 nucleotides matching TRBD2. V gave up 2 bases and J gave up 6 bases; unmatched junction bases: 2. This CDR3 has 13 amino acids. CDR1 is SGHDT, CDR2 YYEEEE, per germline. CDR3 in DNA: TGTGCCAGCAGCTTCTTAGCGGGCAATGAGCAGTTCTTC. It encodes CASSFLAGNEQFF.

The chain has TRBV19 and TRBJ1-5; D remains ambiguous. The germline V gene has CDR1 LNHDA and CDR2 SQIVND (reference sequence). V was shortened by 8 bases and J by 3 bases, with 11 bases between the two germline ends. The CDR3 spans 13 residues. CDR3 loop: CASADDSNQPQHF. The CDR3, as DNA: TGTGCCAGTGCGGACGACTCCAATCAGCCCCAGCATTTT. Full variable domain (rest looked up from reference TRBV19 and TRBJ1-5): DGGITQSPKYLFRKEGQNVTLSCEQNLNHDAMYWYRQDPGQGLRLIYYSQIVNDFQKGDIAEGYSVSREKKESFPLTVTSAQKNPTAFYLCASADDSNQPQHFGDGTRLSIL.

This chain uses TRBV4-1 with TRBJ2-7; D is uncertain. CDR3 size: 12 residues. Germline assignment: CDR1 MGHRA and CDR2 YSYEKL. The germline V and J ends were trimmed by 0 bases and 1 base, with 1 base remaining between them. CDR3 in DNA: TGCGCCAGCAGCCAAGAATCCTACGAGCAGTACTTC. Protein sequence: CASSQESYEQYF.

V gene TRBV14 combines with J gene TRBJ2-5, with D perhaps TRBD1 (5 bases). Germline CDR1 SGHDN, CDR2 FVKESK. The CDR3 loop spans 15 amino acids. V was shortened by 0 bases and J by 5 bases, with 13 bases between the two germline ends. The CDR3 region has the DNA TGTGCCAGCAGCCAAGATCACATTAGGGGCGAGACCCAGTACTTC. Its protein product is CASSQDHIRGETQYF. Filled out from reference TRBV14 and TRBJ2-5, the complete variable domain reads EAGVTQFPSHSVIEKGQTVTLRCDPISGHDNLYWYRRVMGKEIKFLLHFVKESKQDESGMPNNRFLAERTGGTYSTLKVQPAELEDSGVYFCASSQDHIRGETQYFGPGTRLLVL.

The chain is built from TRBV14 and TRBJ2-2, with 10 nucleotides matching TRBD1. CDR1 is SGHDN and CDR2 is FVKESK in the germline V gene. V shed 2 bases, J shed 5 bases, and the junction held 8 bases outside the gene matches. The length of the CDR3 is 17 residues. DNA of the CDR3: TGTGCCAGCAGCCAACTTCCGGGACAGGGGAGAACCGGGGAGCTGTTTTTT. It yields the protein CASSQLPGQGRTGELFF.

This chain connects TRBV18 to TRBJ2-1; 8 bases match TRBD1. V was pared by 6 bases and J by 5 bases, with 3 bases of the junction left unmatched. In germline, CDR1 is KGHSH, CDR2 LQKENI. CDR3 length equals 13 residues. CDR3 DNA sequence: TGTGCCAGCTCCTGGACAGGGAACAATGAGCAGTTCTTC. Protein sequence: CASSWTGNNEQFF.

The chain is built from TRBV27 and TRBJ1-3; the D is unclear. Between the trimmed V and J ends, which lost 6 bases and 4 bases, there was a span of 4 bases. This CDR3 contains 11 residues. Per the germline V gene, CDR1 is MNHEY and CDR2 is SMNVEV (reference sequence). The CDR3 spells CASRRGNTIYF. CDR3 DNA: TGTGCCAGCAGACGGGGAAACACCATATATTTT.

On this clone itself: Additional DNA sequences in this sample encode the identical CDR3. This chain joins TRBV11-2 and TRBJ2-1; the D is unclear. Trimming took 3 bases from V and 0 from J, leaving 3 bases between them. Germline loops: CDR1 SGHAT, CDR2 FQNNGV. This CDR3 has 13 residues. The CDR3 region has the DNA TGTGCCAGCAGCTTCGGCTCCTACAATGAGCAGTTCTTC. Its protein product is CASSFGSYNEQFF.

The CDR3 nucleotides read TGTGCCAGCAGCTTAGGAGTTTCCCCTATTTACAATGAGCAGTTCTTC. This sequence encodes CASSLGVSPIYNEQFF. This rearrangement joins TRBV11-2 to TRBJ2-1; D is ambiguous. Germline CDR1 is SGHAT and CDR2 is FQNNGV. This CDR3 contains 16 residues. The V end was cut by 1 base, the J end by 4 bases, with 14 bases between.

This clone was detected only a few times. The chain has TRBV7-8 and TRBJ1-6; D not certain. V gave up 1 base and J gave up 3 bases, with 10 bases separating them. CDR3 size: 16 residues. CDR1 is SGHVS, CDR2 FQNEAQ, per germline. The CDR3 reads CASSLGGGIYNSPLHF. The CDR3 nucleotides read TGTGCCAGCAGCTTAGGGGGAGGGATCTATAATTCACCCCTCCACTTT.

V is TRBV20-1 and J is TRBJ1-2, with TRBD1 identical over 7 bases. The junction had 2 bases not matched to a gene; V was cut back by 7 bases and J by 3 bases. CDR3 length: 11 residues. Germline CDR1 and CDR2: DFQATT and SNEGSKA (reference sequence). This CDR3 is CSGRGHYGYTF. CDR3 bases: TGCAGTGGTAGGGGGCACTATGGCTACACCTTC.

J is TRBJ1-5 and V is TRBV19, with D possibly TRBD1 on 5 matching bases. V was clipped by 7 bases and J by 1 base, with 11 bases between them. The germline CDR1 and CDR2 sequences are LNHDA and SQIVND (reference sequence). The CDR3 length is 14 residues. The DNA of the CDR3 is TGTGCCAGTAACGGGGGGATCAGCAATCAGCCCCAGCATTTT. It yields the protein CASNGGISNQPQHF.

This chain uses TRBV7-2 with TRBJ1-5; 11 bases are a match to TRBD1. Germline V lookup: CDR1 SGHTA, CDR2 FQGNSA. V dropped 4 bases and J dropped 6; count of bases not matched to a gene: 11. The CDR3 extends over 17 amino acids. CDR3 residues: CASSSYTGQGAGQPQHF. The CDR3 DNA is TGTGCCAGCAGCTCTTATACTGGACAGGGGGCTGGTCAGCCCCAGCATTTT.

V is TRBV12-3 or TRBV12-4 and J is TRBJ2-1; the D is unclear. The CDR3 sequence is 11 residues long. Trimming pared 6 bases from V and 5 bases from J, leaving 5 bases between. This CDR3 reads CASSAHNEQFF. Written as DNA, the CDR3 is TGTGCCAGCAGCGCACACAATGAGCAGTTCTTC.

The genes are TRBV7-9 and TRBJ2-5; 10 nucleotides agree with TRBD2. This CDR3 has 14 residues. The junction had 4 bases not matched to a gene; V was cut back by 7 bases and J by 2 bases. In germline, CDR1 is SEHNR, CDR2 FQNEAQ (reference sequence). CDR3 protein: CASTSGRAQETQYF. In nucleotides, the CDR3 is TGTGCCAGCACCAGCGGGAGGGCGCAAGAGACCCAGTACTTC.

The chain has TRBV3-1 (or the pseudogene TRBV3-2) and TRBJ2-1, with D possibly being TRBD1 or TRBD2 (6 bases each). The V gene lost 4 bases and the J gene lost 7 bases, with 14 bases spanning the gap. CDR3 length: 14 residues. Germline CDR1 reads LGHDT; CDR2 reads YNNKEL (reference sequence). The CDR3 spells CASSLGPGANEQFF. CDR3 DNA: TGTGCCAGCAGCCTCGGGCCGGGGGCGAATGAGCAGTTCTTC.

Remarks on this clone: The sample carries other DNA sequences with the same CDR3. The rearrangement uses TRBV6-5 and TRBJ1-5, with D perhaps TRBD1 (5 bases). This CDR3 has 14 residues. The germline V gene encodes CDR1 MNHEY and CDR2 SVGAGI. Trimming pared 3 bases from V and 6 bases from J, leaving 12 bases between. The CDR3 sequence is CASSYSQGGQPQHF. CDR3 nucleotide sequence: TGTGCCAGCAGTTATTCCCAGGGAGGTCAGCCCCAGCATTTT.

The chain employs TRBV6-6 and TRBJ1-1, with a tentative D call TRBD1 (5 bases). Germline assignment: CDR1 MNHNY and CDR2 SVGAGI (reference sequence). The CDR3 length is 13 residues. The V end lost 7 bases, the J end lost 4 bases, and 13 bases lay between the germline ends. The CDR3 sequence: CASNPGRGTEAFF. CDR3 bases: TGTGCCAGCAATCCGGGTAGGGGCACTGAAGCTTTCTTT.

The chain carries TRBV7-9 and TRBJ2-1; a weak D match, TRBD2 (6 bases). V lost 5 bases and J 6 bases, leaving 17 bases between the germline ends. CDR3 length: 15 residues. CDR1 and CDR2 from the germline V gene are SEHNR and FQNEAQ (reference sequence). The CDR3 nucleotides read TGTGCCAGCAGCCTACGGGAGTGGGAAAGCAATGAGCAGTTCTTC. Residues: CASSLREWESNEQFF.

This clone was seen a few times. The chain has TRBV7-9 and TRBJ2-5; 10 bases map to TRBD2. The germline V gene encodes CDR1 SEHNR and CDR2 FQNEAQ (reference sequence). The junction had 0 bases not matched to a gene; V was cut back by 2 bases and J by 0 bases. The length of the CDR3 is 15 residues. The CDR3 coding sequence is TGTGCCAGCAGCTTAACTAGCGGGGACCAAGAGACCCAGTACTTC. It translates to CASSLTSGDQETQYF.

The chain links TRBV10-3 to TRBJ2-5, with a weak D call TRBD2 (6 bases). Germline CDR1 reads ENHRY; CDR2 reads SYGVKD. The CDR3 contains 19 residues. V gave up 3 bases and J gave up 5 bases, with 28 bases separating them. CDR3 coding DNA: TGTGCCATCAGTGAAATCCGGCGGGAAGAGACGGACTTCGGGGAGACCCAGTACTTC. This sequence encodes CAISEIRREETDFGETQYF.

The chain has TRBV19 and TRBJ2-1; 7 nucleotides match TRBD2. J gave up 5 bases and V 4 bases, and 14 bases lay outside the gene matches. Germline CDR1 LNHDA, CDR2 SQIVND (reference sequence). The CDR3 length is 17 residues. In DNA form, the CDR3 reads TGTGCCAGTAGTACCCTAAGCGGGATTAAGGGGAACAATGAGCAGTTCTTC. Amino acid sequence: CASSTLSGIKGNNEQFF.